These 30 T cell receptor beta chains were all obtained from the same sample, sequenced in a study of cytotoxic CD8 clonotypes in ibrutinib-treated CLL. The table came from immunoSEQ multiplex PCR; TCRdb's copy has only in-frame clones and leaves some out. The data contain around 97,000 clones, approximately 82% of them singletons. The source material was PBMCs, sampled after 12 months of ibrutinib treatment. The receptors were gathered from a human donor with chronic lymphocytic leukemia.

The genes are TRBV19 and TRBJ2-1, with 8 bases fitting TRBD1. Germline values: CDR1 LNHDA, CDR2 SQIVND (reference sequence). This CDR3 has 12 amino acids. Unmatched junction bases numbered 6, after V lost 7 bases and J lost 10 bases. In nucleotides, the CDR3 is TGTGCCAGTACTGGACAGGGCGAGGAGCAGTTCTTC. Protein sequence: CASTGQGEEQFF.

This sequence joins TRBV29-1 and TRBJ1-1, with a weak D call TRBD1 (6 bases). Per germline, CDR1 SQVTM and CDR2 ANQGSEA. With 6 bases removed from V and 0 bases from J, the gap between germline ends came to 11 bases. The CDR3 totals 13 residues. Here the CDR3 DNA reads TGCAGCGTGCAGACAGGATTGAACACTGAAGCTTTCTTT. This translates into CSVQTGLNTEAFF.

This sequence joins TRBV5-1 and TRBJ2-2; TRBD1 might be the D (5 bases). This CDR3 is 16 amino acids long. Trimming removed 1 base from V and 1 base from J, with 11 bases in between. Germline CDR1 SGHRS, CDR2 YFSETQ. This CDR3 reads CASSLLSQGNTGELFF. CDR3 bases: TGCGCCAGCAGCTTGCTTTCCCAGGGGAACACCGGGGAGCTGTTTTTT.

This clone has just one count. The CDR3 region is CASSSLIGYEQYF. The CDR3 DNA sequence: TGTGCCAGCAGTTCCCTAATAGGGTACGAGCAGTACTTC. The chain couples TRBV9 to TRBJ2-7; the D is unclear. The length of the CDR3 is 13 residues. Per the germline V gene, CDR1 is SGDLS and CDR2 is YYNGEE. With 5 bases removed from V and 4 bases from J, the gap between germline ends came to 13 bases.

V is TRBV6-1 and J is TRBJ2-7, with 9 nucleotides matching TRBD1. J lost 5 bases, V lost 6 bases, and 8 bases had no gene match. This CDR3 comprises 14 residues. Looked up from germline, CDR1 is MNHNS and CDR2 is SASEGT. This chain's CDR3 is CASRSGTGRNEQYF. The CDR3 bases are TGTGCCAGCAGGTCCGGGACAGGGAGGAACGAGCAGTACTTC.

The chain combines TRBV6-1 with TRBJ1-2; 10 bases map to TRBD1. Per the germline V gene, CDR1 is MNHNS and CDR2 is SASEGT. Losses at the gene ends were 3 bases for V and 3 bases for J; bases not matched to a gene: 10. CDR3 length equals 17 residues. CDR3 nucleotides: TGTGCCAGCAGTGACCCGTCCCGGGACAGGGGCCACTATGGCTACACCTTC. As protein: CASSDPSRDRGHYGYTF.

This sequence joins TRBV6-5 and TRBJ2-2; possibly TRBD1 or TRBD2 for D (5 bases each). V lost 8 bases to trimming and J lost 0 bases, with 13 bases between them. This CDR3 has 15 amino acids. Germline values: CDR1 MNHEY, CDR2 SVGAGI. CDR3 in DNA: TGTGCCAGCCGCATGAGGGGAGCGAACACCGGGGAGCTGTTTTTT. It yields the protein CASRMRGANTGELFF.

The chain combines TRBV2 with TRBJ1-5; D is undetermined. CDR1 SNHLY and CDR2 FYNNEI come from the germline V gene. CDR3 size: 13 residues. Between the trimmed V and J ends, which lost 5 bases and 4 bases, there was a span of 9 bases. The CDR3 bases are TGTGCCAGCAGTATATCAAAAAATCAGCCCCAGCATTTT. Translated: CASSISKNQPQHF. Using reference TRBV2 and TRBJ1-5 for the parts outside the CDR3, the full variable domain is EPEVTQTPSHQVTQMGQEVILRCVPISNHLYFYWYRQILGQKVEFLVSFYNNEISEKSEIFDDQFSVERPDGSNFTLKIRSTKLEDSAMYFCASSISKNQPQHFGDGTRLSIL.

This rearrangement joins TRBV6-6 to TRBJ1-2, with 7 bases matching TRBD1. CDR3 size: 13 residues. Germline V gene sequence: CDR1 MNHNY, CDR2 SVGAGI (reference sequence). Trimming removed 4 bases from V and 3 bases from J; junction bases left unmatched: 2. CDR3 protein: CASSSQGYYGYTF. Written as DNA, the CDR3 is TGTGCCAGCAGTTCACAGGGGTACTATGGCTACACCTTC.

The genes are TRBV30 and TRBJ1-3, with D uncertain. CDR1 is GTSNPN, CDR2 SVGIG, per germline (reference sequence). The CDR3 spans 12 residues. V shed 5 bases and J shed 1 base, with 6 bases lying between them. CDR3 sequence: CAWAVSGNTIYF. The CDR3 coding sequence is TGTGCCTGGGCCGTTTCTGGAAACACCATATATTTT.

The V call is TRBV5-1, the J call TRBJ1-2; D ambiguous. Trimming removed 4 bases from V and 5 bases from J, with 9 bases in between. This CDR3 region has 12 residues. Germline assignment: CDR1 SGHRS and CDR2 YFSETQ. For the CDR3, the DNA is TGCGCCAGCAGCCGGACGGAATATGGCTACACCTTC. Its protein product is CASSRTEYGYTF.

The V gene is TRBV11-1, the J gene TRBJ2-7; D remains unclear. Trimming left V 5 bases short and J 0 bases short, with 8 bases between. This CDR3 is built from 13 residues. Germline-derived CDR1 and CDR2 are SGHAT and FQDESV (reference sequence). CDR3 amino acids: CASSPAASYEQYF. The CDR3 DNA follows: TGTGCCAGCAGCCCTGCGGCCTCCTACGAGCAGTACTTC.

Turning to this clone: Within the sample, other DNA sequences also encode this same CDR3. The V and J genes are TRBV6-6 and TRBJ2-2; D remains unclear. The CDR3 spans 13 residues. The V end lost 7 bases, the J end lost 2 bases, and 8 bases lay between the germline ends. From germline, CDR1 is MNHNY and CDR2 SVGAGI (reference sequence). The CDR3 loop reads CASKLSNTGELFF. CDR3 nucleotide sequence: TGTGCCAGCAAGCTTTCAAACACCGGGGAGCTGTTTTTT.

The chain carries TRBV7-9 and TRBJ2-5, with a weak D call TRBD1 (5 bases). CDR3 size: 18 residues. V was trimmed by 3 bases and J by 2 bases, leaving 22 bases between them. Germline CDR1 SEHNR, CDR2 FQNEAQ (reference sequence). The DNA of the CDR3 is TGTGCCAGCAGCTTCCGGACACAAATTCAAGGTGCACAAGAGACCCAGTACTTC. Translating gives CASSFRTQIQGAQETQYF.

The chain has TRBV15 and TRBJ1-6; perhaps TRBD1 as D (5 bases). The V gene lost 5 bases and the J gene lost 7 bases, with 21 bases spanning the gap. This CDR3 is built from 17 residues. Germline CDR1 is LNHNV and CDR2 is YYDKDF (reference sequence). The CDR3 protein is CATSPQMGGSRNSPLHF. CDR3 coding DNA: TGTGCCACCAGCCCTCAAATGGGGGGATCTAGGAATTCACCCCTCCACTTT.

This sequence joins TRBV5-1 and TRBJ2-1; D is perhaps TRBD1 (6 bases). V shed 0 bases and J shed 6 bases, with 13 bases lying between them. CDR3 length: 15 residues. The V gene's germline CDR1 is SGHRS and CDR2 YFSETQ. The CDR3 region has the DNA TGCGCCAGCAGCTTGGAGGGGGTCTTAGGCAATGAGCAGTTCTTC. This translates into CASSLEGVLGNEQFF.

The rearrangement joins TRBV29-1 to TRBJ1-3, with a weak D call TRBD1 (6 bases). V was cut by 4 bases and J by 0 bases, with 10 bases left in between. Germline V CDR1 and CDR2: SQVTM, ANQGSEA. The CDR3 is made up of 14 amino acids. CDR3 region: CSVAGQTSGNTIYF. The CDR3 DNA sequence: TGCAGCGTTGCAGGACAGACCTCTGGAAACACCATATATTTT. The full variable domain, its missing parts supplied by reference TRBV29-1 and TRBJ1-3, is SAVISQKPSRDICQRGTSLTIQCQVDSQVTMMFWYRQQPGQSLTLIATANQGSEATYESGFVIDKFPISRPNLTFSTLTVSNMSPEDSSIYLCSVAGQTSGNTIYFGEGSWLTVV.

This clone was seen only a few times. The chain recombines TRBV6-6 with TRBJ1-1, with 9 bases that match TRBD1. Germline V gives CDR1 MNHNY, CDR2 SVGAGI (reference sequence). With 9 bases clipped from V and 6 bases from J, the junction kept 8 bases outside the gene matches. The CDR3 has 13 amino acids. The CDR3 loop is CASLTGGRAEAFF. The DNA of the CDR3 is TGTGCCAGTCTGACAGGGGGTAGAGCTGAAGCTTTCTTT.

The V call is TRBV11-2, the J call TRBJ2-3; TRBD2 agrees at 13 bases. CDR1 and CDR2 from the germline V gene are SGHAT and FQNNGV. The CDR3 has 16 residues. The J segment lost 3 bases and the V segment lost 5 bases, leaving 5 bases of the junction unmatched. The CDR3 region is CASSPRLAGGTDTQYF. The CDR3 DNA reads as TGTGCCAGCAGCCCAAGACTAGCGGGGGGAACAGATACGCAGTATTTT.

This chain uses TRBV19 with TRBJ2-7; D possibly corresponds to TRBD2 (5 bases). V was cut by 3 bases and J by 0 bases, with 12 bases left in between. The CDR3 is 15 residues long. Germline V gene sequence: CDR1 LNHDA, CDR2 SQIVND (reference sequence). For the CDR3, the DNA is TGTGCCAGTAGTATGGGCGGGTCCTACTCCTACGAGCAGTACTTC. It encodes CASSMGGSYSYEQYF.

A note on this clone: A far larger clone is one base from this, pointing to a likely read error. The chain links TRBV2 to TRBJ2-1; no clear D gene. With 5 bases removed from V and 2 bases from J, the gap between germline ends came to 1 base. The germline gives CDR1 SNHLY, CDR2 FYNNEI. CDR3 length: 11 residues. The CDR3 protein is CASSPYNEQFF. CDR3 sequence (DNA): TGTGCCAGCAGTCCCTACAATGAGCAGTTCTTC.

The chain has TRBV6-1 and TRBJ2-1, with TRBD1 identical over 7 bases. Germline loops: CDR1 MNHNS, CDR2 SASEGT. Losses at the gene ends were 8 bases for V and 5 bases for J; bases not matched to a gene: 9. The CDR3 contains 14 residues. Written as DNA, the CDR3 is TGTGCCAGCCGCCACGAAGGGGGCGACAATGAGCAGTTCTTC. This translates into CASRHEGGDNEQFF.

The rearrangement links TRBV7-2 to TRBJ2-1; D possibly corresponds to TRBD1 (6 bases). The length of the CDR3 is 13 residues. Per germline, CDR1 SGHTA and CDR2 FQGNSA. Trimming removed 6 bases from V and 8 bases from J, with 14 bases in between. CDR3 region: CASRLQGSDEQFF. The CDR3 region has the DNA TGTGCCAGCAGGTTACAGGGTTCCGATGAGCAGTTCTTC.

The chain uses TRBV5-4 and TRBJ1-2; TRBD1 matches at 8 bases. The CDR3 is 15 residues long. The V gene end was trimmed by 1 base and the J gene end by 6 bases; junction bases not matched to a gene: 8. CDR1 SGHNT and CDR2 YYREEE come from the germline V gene (reference sequence). This CDR3 reads CASSLRQGMRDGYTF. Here the CDR3 DNA reads TGTGCCAGCAGCTTGAGACAGGGGATGAGAGATGGCTACACCTTC.

The chain employs TRBV6-1 and TRBJ1-6; D gene ambiguous. Between the trimmed V and J ends, which lost 1 base and 10 bases, there was a span of 8 bases. Per the germline V gene, CDR1 is MNHNS and CDR2 is SASEGT. The length of the CDR3 is 13 residues. CDR3 loop: CASSEGTTSPLHF. CDR3 sequence (DNA): TGTGCCAGCAGTGAAGGGACTACCTCACCCCTCCACTTT.

J is TRBJ1-1 and V is TRBV6-1, with 7 positions matching TRBD1. The germline V gene has CDR1 MNHNS and CDR2 SASEGT. The CDR3 length is 18 residues. J lost 0 bases, V lost 4 bases, and 14 bases had no gene match. The CDR3 is CASSATGFLTFMNTEAFF. CDR3 DNA: TGTGCCAGCAGTGCGACAGGGTTTCTTACCTTTATGAACACTGAAGCTTTCTTT.

DNA for the CDR3: TGTGCCAGCAGTTACCAGACAGGGTTGACACCCCTCCACTTT. It is translated as CASSYQTGLTPLHF. The chain links TRBV6-6 to TRBJ1-6; 7 nucleotides line up with TRBD1. Trimming removed 2 bases from V and 11 bases from J; junction bases left unmatched: 6. The CDR3 loop spans 14 amino acids. Germline CDR1 and CDR2: MNHNY and SVGAGI (reference sequence).

The chain employs TRBV18 and TRBJ1-2; unclear D gene. The CDR3 has 14 amino acids. Germline V gene lookup returns CDR1 KGHSH and CDR2 LQKENI. With 3 bases removed from V and 4 bases from J, the gap between germline ends came to 12 bases. In DNA, the CDR3 is TGTGCCAGCTCACCTTCGGCAGACCTCTATGGCTACACCTTC. Its translation: CASSPSADLYGYTF. Complete variable domain (other parts from reference TRBV18 and TRBJ1-2): NAGVMQNPRHLVRRRGQEARLRCSPMKGHSHVYWYRQLPEEGLKFMVYLQKENIIDESGMPKERFSAEFPKEGPSILRIQQVVRGDSAAYFCASSPSADLYGYTFGSGTRLTVV.

This chain joins TRBV7-2 and TRBJ1-4, with D possibly matching TRBD1 (6 bases). The CDR3 has 15 amino acids. V gave up 4 bases and J gave up 3 bases, with 12 bases separating them. Germline V CDR1 and CDR2: SGHTA, FQGNSA. The CDR3 DNA sequence: TGTGCCAGCAGCTCCCAGGGGCTATCTAATGAAAAACTGTTTTTT. It codes for CASSSQGLSNEKLFF.

The rearrangement links TRBV5-1 to TRBJ2-4, with D possibly matching TRBD2 (6 bases). The CDR3 sequence is 15 residues long. Germline CDR1 reads SGHRS; CDR2 reads YFSETQ. Trimming shortened V by 0 bases and J by 5 bases, and 12 bases separated the two germline ends. The CDR3 DNA is TGCGCCAGCAGCTTGGAAGGGAGGAGGGAAAACATTCAGTACTTC. Protein sequence: CASSLEGRRENIQYF.